This T cell receptor beta chain stems from a study of T-cell reconstitution after alpha-beta-depleted transplantation in children. The TCRbeta library was prepared with unique molecular identifiers. TCRdb re-called the PCR reads with MiXCR, one entry per CDR3 protein. The sample has 250,000 to 350,000 distinct CDR3 sequences; 9.5% to 10% are singletons. This clonotype was observed once. The specimen was PBMCs from the stem cell graft donor, collected from the stem cell graft. The sequence derives from a human donor who donated a stem cell graft to a child with SCID.

The CDR3 region has the DNA TGTGCCAGCTCACCATGGGCAGGGCAGGCTTTCTTT. Translating gives CASSPWAGQAFF. V usage is TRBV18 and J usage is TRBJ1-1, with D possibly TRBD1 on 5 matching bases. The germline V gene encodes CDR1 KGHSH and CDR2 LQKENI. V was cut by 2 bases and J by 11 bases, with 12 bases left in between. This CDR3 has 12 residues. Full variable domain (missing parts from reference TRBV18 and TRBJ1-1): NAGVMQNPRHLVRRRGQEARLRCSPMKGHSHVYWYRQLPEEGLKFMVYLQKENIIDESGMPKERFSAEFPKEGPSILRIQQVVRGDSAAYFCASSPWAGQAFFGQGTRLTVV.